In this sample, the clone carrying this T cell receptor (beta chain) turned up a few times. The sample comes from a study of blood T cell repertoires in COVID-19. About the research overall: PBMCs, B-cell-depleted T cells, or T cells provided the cDNA or gDNA that made up the material.

The CDR3 loop spans 15 amino acids. With 2 bases removed from V and 2 bases from J, the gap between germline ends came to 12 bases. The germline CDR1 and CDR2 sequences are MNHNS and SASEGT. Under the authors' procedure: Estimation of nucleated cell counts was performed using reference gene primer amplification. Using immunoSEQ multiplex PCR, the repertoire was profiled, and TCRdb retains in-frame clones only, with some absent. The DNA was the basis for D and trimming; V, J and clone size are from that table. Of 85,000 to 130,000 clones listed, over 55% were seen once; the top ten hold approximately 0.9%.

The source is a human donor with acute or convalescent COVID-19. The donor label of this sample is uncertain. Material for sequencing was peripheral blood. The genes are TRBV6-1 and TRBJ1-2, with D perhaps TRBD1 (5 bases). CDR3 in amino acids: CASSENRRGNYGYTF. CDR3 coding DNA: TGTGCCAGCAGTGAAAACCGACGGGGGAACTATGGCTACACCTTC.